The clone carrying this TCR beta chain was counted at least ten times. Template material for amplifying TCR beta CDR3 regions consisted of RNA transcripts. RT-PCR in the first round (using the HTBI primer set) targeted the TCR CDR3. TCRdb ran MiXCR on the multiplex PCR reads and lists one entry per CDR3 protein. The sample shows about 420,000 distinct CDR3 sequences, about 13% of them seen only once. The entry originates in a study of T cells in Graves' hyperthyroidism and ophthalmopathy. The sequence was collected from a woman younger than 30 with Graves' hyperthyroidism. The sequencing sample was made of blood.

The CDR3 here is CASSSTGGRETQYF. CDR3 DNA sequence: TGTGCCAGCAGCTCGACAGGGGGAAGAGAGACCCAGTACTTC. V and J are TRBV7-2 and TRBJ2-5; TRBD1 aligns across 9 bases. This CDR3 spans 14 amino acids. Germline assignment: CDR1 SGHTA and CDR2 FQGNSA. V trimming: 4 bases; J trimming: 4 bases; junction bases outside the gene matches: 4.